The 5 T cell receptor beta chains presented below share a single source sample, sequenced in a study of OX40 agonist ivuxolimab in advanced cancers. Repertoires were generated with immunoSEQ multiplex PCR, while TCRdb's copy carries only in-frame clones and drops some. The sample shows roughly 50,000 clones, 75% to 90% of them seen only once. The specimen comprised CD4+ or CD8+ T cells sorted from blood, sampled in a trial of the OX40 agonist ivuxolimab. The receptors here all came from an adult with an advanced solid tumor such as melanoma, head and neck, liver or kidney cancer.

The chain has TRBV29-1 and TRBJ1-4; 8 positions match TRBD1. Trimming cost V 5 bases and J 3 bases; bases outside gene matches: 5. CDR1 and CDR2 (germline): SQVTM, ANQGSEA. The CDR3 totals 14 residues. The CDR3 protein is CSVRQGMANEKLFF. As DNA, the CDR3 is TGCAGCGTTCGACAGGGGATGGCTAATGAAAAACTGTTTTTT. Supplemented by reference TRBV29-1 and TRBJ1-4, the full variable domain reads SAVISQKPSRDICQRGTSLTIQCQVDSQVTMMFWYRQQPGQSLTLIATANQGSEATYESGFVIDKFPISRPNLTFSTLTVSNMSPEDSSIYLCSVRQGMANEKLFFGSGTQLSVL.

This chain connects TRBV7-9 to TRBJ2-5; TRBD1 might be the D (6 bases). The CDR3 spans 15 residues. Germline lookup yields CDR1 SEHNR and CDR2 FQNEAQ (reference sequence). The V end was cut by 10 bases, the J end by 6 bases, with 24 bases between. The CDR3 DNA is TGTGCCACCTCACCGACCGCCGCAGGGGTGAAGACCCAGTACTTC. As protein: CATSPTAAGVKTQYF.

The V call is TRBV7-2, the J call TRBJ1-5; tentatively, D is TRBD1 (5 bases). Germline-derived CDR1 and CDR2 are SGHTA and FQGNSA. The CDR3 loop spans 13 amino acids. V was pared by 7 bases and J by 2 bases, with 9 bases between. Here the CDR3 reads CASKGRGNQPQHF. The CDR3 nucleotides read TGTGCCAGCAAGGGACGGGGCAATCAGCCCCAGCATTTT.

The chain combines TRBV4-1 with TRBJ1-4, with 9 bases identical to TRBD1. Germline lookup yields CDR1 MGHRA and CDR2 YSYEKL. This CDR3 is 16 amino acids long. Unmatched junction bases numbered 4, after V lost 0 bases and J lost 5 bases. CDR3 in DNA: TGCGCCAGCAGCCAAGAAGAGGGGACAGGGAATGAAAAACTGTTTTTT. Protein: CASSQEEGTGNEKLFF.

J is TRBJ1-3 and V is TRBV2; TRBD1 is a possible D gene (6 bases). V lost 2 bases and J lost 3, with 14 bases in between. The V gene's germline CDR1 is SNHLY and CDR2 FYNNEI. The CDR3 has 16 residues. This chain's CDR3 is CASSEWAGVIGNTIYF. CDR3 DNA: TGTGCCAGCAGTGAATGGGCAGGGGTAATTGGAAACACCATATATTTT.